One and the same sample provided the 29 T cell receptor beta chains below, sequenced in a study of PD-1 blockade in classical Hodgkin lymphoma (dated by TCRdb to the early 2020s). In the paper's terms, the time point label means: cycle 2 day 1 (C2D1) of nivolumab. Relapse after autologous stem cell transplantation had occurred in all trial patients, and cohorts A, B and C were distinguished by prior brentuximab vedotin exposure. The library relied on the immunoSEQ multiplex PCR assay. In TCRdb, the immuneACCESS table is reduced to in-frame sequences with V and J assigned. These tables do not hold every clone; where another copy was compared, an unresolved V gene accounts for under half, and the others remain unexplained. The sample table contains tens of thousands of clones; only one count was recorded for roughly 70% of them. The top ten hold about 26% of the sample. Here the sequenced sample was peripheral blood mononuclear cells (PBMCs), taken before the second cycle of nivolumab. Receptors were obtained from a human donor with classical Hodgkin lymphoma.

The chain uses TRBV7-2 and TRBJ2-1; possible D gene TRBD1, 5 bases. This CDR3 comprises 14 residues. V was trimmed by 2 bases and J by 10 bases, leaving 15 bases between them. CDR1 is SGHTA and CDR2 is FQGNSA in the germline V gene. The CDR3 DNA sequence: TGTGCCAGCAGCTTACTTAAGGGGTCCGGAGAGCAGTTCTTC. Translating it yields CASSLLKGSGEQFF.

This clone is medium-sized in the sample. The V and J genes are TRBV19 and TRBJ2-1, with 8 bases aligning to TRBD1. There are 11 residues in the CDR3. Germline V gene lookup returns CDR1 LNHDA and CDR2 SQIVND (reference sequence). J was trimmed by 14 bases and V by 3 bases; bases with no gene match: 3. The CDR3 protein is CASSIVGQEFF. The CDR3 bases are TGTGCCAGTAGTATCGTGGGACAGGAGTTCTTC.

The chain carries TRBV6-1 and TRBJ2-5; D not resolved. With 5 bases removed from V and 6 bases from J, the gap between germline ends came to 10 bases. Germline CDR1 and CDR2: MNHNS and SASEGT. The CDR3 spans 12 residues. The CDR3 coding sequence is TGTGCCAGCAGTCCAAAGCCTCAGACCCAGTACTTC. It translates to CASSPKPQTQYF.

V usage is TRBV7-2 and J usage is TRBJ2-1; 11 nucleotides line up with TRBD2. The CDR3 sequence is 19 residues long. V shed 2 bases and J 4 bases; nucleotides not matched to a gene: 13. From germline, CDR1 is SGHTA and CDR2 FQGNSA. The chain's CDR3 is CASSLLASSGGLRYNEQFF. CDR3 nucleotides: TGTGCCAGCAGCTTACTAGCGTCTAGCGGGGGGCTTCGATACAATGAGCAGTTCTTC.

The V and J genes are TRBV7-9 and TRBJ2-2, with 12 bases fitting TRBD2. Germline loops: CDR1 SEHNR, CDR2 FQNEAQ (reference sequence). V dropped 2 bases and J dropped 4; count of bases not matched to a gene: 5. This CDR3 comprises 17 residues. The CDR3 loop reads CASSLLAGGPVTGELFF. The CDR3 coding sequence is TGTGCCAGCAGCTTACTAGCGGGAGGGCCGGTCACCGGGGAGCTGTTTTTT.

The V call is TRBV6-8, the J call TRBJ2-2; TRBD2 matches at 9 bases. Germline loops: CDR1 MNHGY, CDR2 SAAAGT. The CDR3 is 17 amino acids. With V trimmed by 2 bases and J by 3 bases, 7 bases remained unmatched. Here the CDR3 DNA reads TGTGCCAGCAGTTACGTGATAGCGGGGGCCTACACCGGGGAGCTGTTTTTT. It yields the protein CASSYVIAGAYTGELFF.

V and J are TRBV6-6 and TRBJ2-7; 10 bases are shared with TRBD2. V shed 6 bases and J 5 bases; nucleotides not matched to a gene: 1. The germline gives CDR1 MNHNY, CDR2 SVGAGI (reference sequence). This CDR3 region has 12 residues. The CDR3 protein is CASRLAGNEQYF. The CDR3 DNA reads TGTGCCAGCAGACTAGCGGGAAACGAGCAGTACTTC.

V gene TRBV6-1 combines with J gene TRBJ1-6; D is unclear. The CDR3 is 14 amino acids. Germline V lookup: CDR1 MNHNS, CDR2 SASEGT. Trimming cost V 8 bases and J 4 bases, with 12 bases left between them. The CDR3: CASSAGPYNSPLHF. CDR3 coding DNA: TGTGCCAGCTCGGCAGGACCTTATAATTCACCCCTCCACTTT.

This clone was recorded many times. The V call is TRBV7-2, the J call TRBJ2-4, with D perhaps given as TRBD1 or TRBD2 (5 bases each). Germline values: CDR1 SGHTA, CDR2 FQGNSA. Between the trimmed V and J ends, which lost 4 bases and 9 bases, there was a span of 13 bases. The CDR3 extends over 13 amino acids. The CDR3 DNA reads as TGTGCCAGCAGCTCGGGGACCGTCGGCATTCAGTACTTC. It is translated as CASSSGTVGIQYF.

This chain joins TRBV27 and TRBJ2-5; D not resolved. V lost 2 bases and J 1 base, leaving 11 bases between the germline ends. Germline values: CDR1 MNHEY, CDR2 SMNVEV (reference sequence). The CDR3 has 15 amino acids. The CDR3 bases are TGTGCCAGCAGTTTACTAGGGCCCCTCCAAGAGACCCAGTACTTC. The encoded protein is CASSLLGPLQETQYF.

The V and J genes are TRBV27 and TRBJ2-3; 12 bases map to TRBD1. CDR1 and CDR2 from the germline V gene are MNHEY and SMNVEV (reference sequence). The CDR3 has 19 amino acids. Trimming cost V 1 base and J 10 bases; bases outside gene matches: 18. This CDR3 is CASSLWAPGTGGPSLSQYF. CDR3 DNA: TGTGCCAGCAGTTTATGGGCACCCGGGACAGGGGGCCCGTCATTATCGCAGTATTTT.

J is TRBJ1-4 and V is TRBV7-9, with D unclear. The CDR3 totals 14 residues. Trimming removed 5 bases from V and 0 bases from J, with 7 bases in between. Germline V gene sequence: CDR1 SEHNR, CDR2 FQNEAQ (reference sequence). CDR3 in amino acids: CASSHLATNEKLFF. CDR3 sequence (DNA): TGTGCCAGCAGCCACCTCGCAACTAATGAAAAACTGTTTTTT.

The rearrangement joins TRBV6-5 to TRBJ2-5, with 10 bases aligning to TRBD1. Germline-derived CDR1 and CDR2 are MNHEY and SVGAGI. The CDR3 consists of 14 residues. V lost 5 bases, J lost 13 bases, and 13 bases stayed unmatched. The CDR3 coding sequence is TGTGCCAGCAGTAGCTCGGGACAGGGGATTCGGCGGTACTTC. Its translation is CASSSSGQGIRRYF.

The V call is TRBV15, the J call TRBJ1-5; a possible D gene is TRBD1 (6 bases). V shed 0 bases and J shed 6 bases, with 15 bases lying between them. The germline gives CDR1 LNHNV, CDR2 YYDKDF (reference sequence). CDR3 length: 16 residues. In DNA, the CDR3 is TGTGCCACCAGCAGAGATTCGGGGGGCGCGACTCAGCCCCAGCATTTT. This translates into CATSRDSGGATQPQHF.

This clone has at least ten counts. The chain links TRBV29-1 to TRBJ1-2, with D hard to call. The germline V gene has CDR1 SQVTM and CDR2 ANQGSEA. V was clipped by 4 bases and J by 0 bases, with 9 bases between them. This CDR3 region has 13 residues. CDR3 region: CSVVGESNYGYTF. For the CDR3, the DNA is TGCAGCGTTGTTGGGGAGTCTAACTATGGCTACACCTTC. Together with reference TRBV29-1 and TRBJ1-2, the CDR3 gives the full variable domain: SAVISQKPSRDICQRGTSLTIQCQVDSQVTMMFWYRQQPGQSLTLIATANQGSEATYESGFVIDKFPISRPNLTFSTLTVSNMSPEDSSIYLCSVVGESNYGYTFGSGTRLTVV.

V is TRBV6-1 and J is TRBJ1-3; D may be TRBD1 (5 bases). The CDR3 spans 14 residues. V lost 6 bases and J lost 4, with 13 bases in between. Germline V gene data show CDR1 as MNHNS and CDR2 as SASEGT. This chain's CDR3 is CASRPGHLGNTIYF. The CDR3 DNA follows: TGTGCCAGCAGACCTGGACATTTGGGAAACACCATATATTTT.

The chain employs TRBV19 and TRBJ2-5; D is uncertain. The CDR3 runs to 16 residues. The V gene lost 3 bases and the J gene lost 1 base, with 15 bases spanning the gap. Germline-derived CDR1 and CDR2 are LNHDA and SQIVND (reference sequence). The DNA of the CDR3 is TGTGCCAGTAGTATTCGATCTTCCGGGTTCCAAGAGACCCAGTACTTC. It yields the protein CASSIRSSGFQETQYF.

The genes are TRBV19 and TRBJ1-2; the D gene is possibly TRBD1 (5 bases). Germline CDR1 reads LNHDA; CDR2 reads SQIVND (reference sequence). The CDR3 totals 14 residues. V lost 6 bases to trimming and J lost 5 bases, with 16 bases between them. CDR3 bases: TGTGCCAGTAGCCACCTCGGGGGAGGTTATGGCTACACCTTC. Its translation is CASSHLGGGYGYTF. Based on the CDR3 plus reference TRBV19 and TRBJ1-2, the full variable domain is DGGITQSPKYLFRKEGQNVTLSCEQNLNHDAMYWYRQDPGQGLRLIYYSQIVNDFQKGDIAEGYSVSREKKESFPLTVTSAQKNPTAFYLCASSHLGGGYGYTFGSGTRLTVV.

V and J are TRBV5-1 and TRBJ2-3; the D gene could be TRBD1 or TRBD2 (5 bases each). Germline CDR1 is SGHRS and CDR2 is YFSETQ. The CDR3 contains 14 residues. V was pared by 0 bases and J by 5 bases, with 10 bases between. CDR3 region: CASSLAGAGDTQYF. Here the CDR3 DNA reads TGCGCCAGCAGCTTGGCCGGGGCCGGAGATACGCAGTATTTT.

This chain uses TRBV4-3 with TRBJ2-3; 8 nucleotides line up with TRBD1. Germline V CDR1 and CDR2: LGHNA, YSLEER. V gave up 4 bases and J gave up 8 bases; unmatched junction bases: 20. The CDR3 has 18 amino acids. The CDR3 region has the DNA TGCGCCAGCAGCCTAGCCCTCCCCAGCCAGGGGGCGATAAGTACGCAGTATTTT. Its translation is CASSLALPSQGAISTQYF.

The rearrangement uses TRBV7-9 and TRBJ2-5, with D possibly being TRBD1 or TRBD2 (5 bases each). This CDR3 is built from 15 residues. Germline CDR1 is SEHNR and CDR2 is FQNEAQ (reference sequence). The V gene lost 1 base and the J gene lost 5 bases, with 14 bases spanning the gap. This CDR3 is CASSLGDRGMETQYF. CDR3 DNA: TGTGCCAGCAGCTTAGGTGACAGAGGGATGGAGACCCAGTACTTC.

This clone was seen more than once but under ten times. The chain couples TRBV6-5 to TRBJ2-7; a weak D match, TRBD2 (5 bases). V was trimmed by 5 bases and J by 2 bases, leaving 16 bases between them. The CDR3 extends over 15 amino acids. CDR1 and CDR2 (germline): MNHEY, SVGAGI. The CDR3: CASSPLGPGAYEQYV. The CDR3 DNA follows: TGTGCCAGCAGTCCCCTGGGCCCCGGGGCCTACGAGCAGTACGTC.

This chain joins TRBV19 and TRBJ1-2, with D tentatively TRBD1 (6 bases). V lost 3 bases and J 6 bases, leaving 11 bases between the germline ends. CDR1 LNHDA and CDR2 SQIVND come from the germline V gene (reference sequence). CDR3 length equals 13 residues. DNA of the CDR3: TGTGCCAGTAGTATTGGGGGCGGTAATGGCTACACCTTC. It translates to CASSIGGGNGYTF.

This chain joins TRBV5-1 and TRBJ2-7; D gene uncertain. CDR1 is SGHRS, CDR2 YFSETQ, per germline. The CDR3 totals 14 residues. CDR3 nucleotide sequence: TGTGCCAGCAGCCTCGGCGGCGATTTCTACGAGCAGTACGTC. Translation: CASSLGGDFYEQYV.

J is TRBJ1-2 and V is TRBV27; D possibly corresponds to TRBD1 (6 bases). The V and J ends lost 3 bases and 3 bases respectively, with 14 bases between them. The CDR3 consists of 15 residues. CDR1 and CDR2 from the germline V gene are MNHEY and SMNVEV (reference sequence). The CDR3 DNA reads TGTGCCAGCAGTTTGGCACAGGGTTTTCACTATGGCTACACCTTC. It specifies CASSLAQGFHYGYTF.

The chain joins TRBV5-1 to TRBJ1-2; tentative D call: TRBD1 (5 bases). V was trimmed by 4 bases and J by 3 bases, leaving 16 bases between them. There are 15 residues in the CDR3. The germline CDR1 and CDR2 sequences are SGHRS and YFSETQ. The CDR3 here is CASSALGRGDYGYTF. CDR3 DNA sequence: TGCGCCAGCAGCGCACTGGGGCGCGGGGACTATGGCTACACCTTC. The full variable domain, completed using reference TRBV5-1 and TRBJ1-2, is KAGVTQTPRYLIKTRGQQVTLSCSPISGHRSVSWYQQTPGQGLQFLFEYFSETQRNKGNFPGRFSGRQFSNSRSEMNVSTLELGDSALYLCASSALGRGDYGYTFGSGTRLTVV.

Concerning this clone itself: Its ends do not fully match the called genes, so a read error is possible. The rearrangement joins TRBV6-1 to TRBJ1-1, with 7 bases aligning to TRBD1. CDR3 length: 15 residues. The germline gives CDR1 MNHNS, CDR2 SASEGT. CDR3 residues: CASIMTGTVKTEAFF. Written as DNA, the CDR3 is TGTGCCAGCATTATGACAGGGACGGTGAAGACTGAAGCTTTCTTT.

This rearrangement joins TRBV5-1 to TRBJ2-5; no firm D call. Germline values: CDR1 SGHRS, CDR2 YFSETQ. The V and J ends lost 1 base and 2 bases respectively, with 12 bases between them. This CDR3 is built from 15 residues. CDR3 DNA: TGCGCCAGCAGCTTGAGTAAGCAGGTTCAAGAGACCCAGTACTTC. Translating it yields CASSLSKQVQETQYF.

The V and J genes are TRBV4-3 and TRBJ1-4, with no clear D. The germline CDR1 and CDR2 sequences are LGHNA and YSLEER. This CDR3 spans 15 amino acids. Trimming took 2 bases from V and 2 from J, leaving 9 bases between them. CDR3 DNA: TGCGCCAGCAGCCAAAGGTGGCCCACTAATGAAAAACTGTTTTTT. Its protein product is CASSQRWPTNEKLFF.